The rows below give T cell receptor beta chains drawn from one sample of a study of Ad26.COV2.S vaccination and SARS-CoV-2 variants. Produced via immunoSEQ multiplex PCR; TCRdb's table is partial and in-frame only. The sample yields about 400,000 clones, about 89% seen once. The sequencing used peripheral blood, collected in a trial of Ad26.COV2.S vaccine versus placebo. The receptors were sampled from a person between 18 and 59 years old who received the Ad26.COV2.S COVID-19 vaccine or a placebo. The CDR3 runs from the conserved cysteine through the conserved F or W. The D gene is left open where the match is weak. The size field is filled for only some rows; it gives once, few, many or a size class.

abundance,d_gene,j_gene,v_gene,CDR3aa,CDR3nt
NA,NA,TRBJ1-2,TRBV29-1,CSVETSTNYGYTF,TGCAGCGTCGAGACATCAACAAACTATGGCTACACCTTC
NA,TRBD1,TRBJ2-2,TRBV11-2,CASSLNLDRATGELFF,TGTGCCAGCAGCTTAAATTTGGACAGGGCCACCGGGGAGCTGTTTTTT
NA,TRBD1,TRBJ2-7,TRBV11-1,CASSRTGGRSEQYF,TGTGCCAGCAGCCGGACAGGGGGACGGAGCGAGCAGTACTTC
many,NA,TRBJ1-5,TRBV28,CASRYPGRYNQPQHF,TGTGCCAGCAGGTACCCAGGACGGTACAATCAGCCCCAGCATTTT
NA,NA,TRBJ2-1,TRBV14,CASSQGGRKGHEQFF,TGTGCCAGCAGCCAAGGGGGCCGTAAGGGACATGAGCAGTTCTTC
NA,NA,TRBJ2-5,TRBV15,CATSRDYLGTQYF,TGTGCCACCAGCAGAGATTATCTTGGGACCCAGTACTTC
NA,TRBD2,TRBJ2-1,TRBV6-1,CASSEGAGGLYEQFF,TGTGCCAGCAGTGAAGGGGCGGGAGGGCTCTATGAGCAGTTCTTC
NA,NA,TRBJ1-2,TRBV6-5,CASSYKGLANYGYTF,TGTGCCAGCAGTTACAAGGGGTTAGCTAACTATGGCTACACCTTC
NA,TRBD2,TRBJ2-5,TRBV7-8,CASSPRGAGGLQETQYF,TGTGCCAGCAGCCCCCGGGGAGCGGGAGGGCTCCAGGAGACCCAGTACTTC
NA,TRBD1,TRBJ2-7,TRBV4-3,CASSQTGQGTQYF,TGCGCCAGCAGCCAAACTGGACAGGGAACGCAGTACTTC
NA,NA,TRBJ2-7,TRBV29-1,CSVRPTNYEQYF,TGCAGCGTTAGGCCCACCAATTACGAGCAGTACTTC
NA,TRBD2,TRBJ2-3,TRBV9,CASSVEAGGSDTQYF,TGTGCCAGCAGCGTAGAAGCGGGAGGTTCAGATACGCAGTATTTT
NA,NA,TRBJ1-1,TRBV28,CASSHRREAFF,TGTGCCAGCAGCCATCGGCGTGAAGCTTTCTTT
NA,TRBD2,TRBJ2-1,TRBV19,CASSAGLGTDEQFF,TGTGCCAGTAGTGCGGGACTAGGCACCGATGAGCAGTTCTTC
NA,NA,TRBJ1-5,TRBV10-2,CASSPSSRNQPQHF,TGCGCCAGCAGTCCGTCGTCGAGGAATCAGCCCCAGCATTTT
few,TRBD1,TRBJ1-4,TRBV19,CASSILGQGGEKLFF,TGTGCCAGTAGTATTTTGGGACAGGGCGGTGAAAAACTGTTTTTT
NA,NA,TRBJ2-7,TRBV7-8,CASSLSYEQYF,TGTGCCAGCAGCTTGAGCTACGAGCAGTACTTC
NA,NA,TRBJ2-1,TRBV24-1,CATSDPDSSSYNEQFF,TGTGCCACCAGTGACCCGGACTCCAGCTCCTACAATGAGCAGTTCTTC
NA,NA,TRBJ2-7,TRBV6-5,CASSSVAGYEQYF,TGTGCCAGCAGCTCGGTGGCAGGCTACGAGCAGTACTTC
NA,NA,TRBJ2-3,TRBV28,CASSIGQNTDTQYF,TGTGCCAGCAGCATAGGACAGAACACAGATACGCAGTATTTT
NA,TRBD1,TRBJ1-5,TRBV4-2,CASSQDSAGGGNQPQHF,TGTGCCAGCAGCCAAGATTCGGCAGGGGGAGGCAATCAGCCCCAGCATTTT
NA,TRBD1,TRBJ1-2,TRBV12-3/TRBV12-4,CASSSTGDGYTF,TGTGCCAGCAGTTCGACAGGGGACGGCTACACCTTC
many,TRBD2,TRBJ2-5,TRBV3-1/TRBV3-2,CASSQGGTRQETQYF,TGTGCCAGCAGCCAAGGGGGGACTAGGCAAGAGACCCAGTACTTC
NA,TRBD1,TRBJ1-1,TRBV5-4,CASSLWQGAGTEAFF,TGTGCCAGCAGCTTGTGGCAGGGGGCCGGAACTGAAGCTTTCTTT
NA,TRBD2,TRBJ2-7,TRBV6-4,CASSELAGAYEQYF,TGTGCCAGCAGTGAGCTAGCGGGAGCCTACGAGCAGTACTTC
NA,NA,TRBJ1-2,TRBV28,CASSRTDNYGYTF,TGTGCCAGCAGCCGGACGGATAACTATGGCTACACCTTC
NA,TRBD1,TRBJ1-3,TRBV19,CASSKLGQGLNTIYF,TGTGCCAGTAGTAAATTGGGACAGGGCTTAAACACCATATATTTT
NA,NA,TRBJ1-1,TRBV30,CAWSQQGTTEAFF,TGTGCCTGGAGTCAACAGGGTACCACTGAAGCTTTCTTT
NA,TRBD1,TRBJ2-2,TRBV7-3,CASSSGQPTGELFF,TGTGCCAGCAGCTCGGGACAGCCCACCGGGGAGCTGTTTTTT
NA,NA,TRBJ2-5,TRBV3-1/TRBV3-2,CASSRTLGETQYF,TGTGCCAGCAGCCGGACTCTGGGGGAGACCCAGTACTTC
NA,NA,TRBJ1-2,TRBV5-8,CASSLFQGRSNYGYTF,TGTGCCAGCAGCTTGTTCCAGGGAAGGTCCAACTATGGCTACACCTTC
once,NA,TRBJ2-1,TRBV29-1,CSAEGLFNEQFF,TGCAGCGCTGAAGGACTTTTCAATGAGCAGTTCTTC